Listed below are T cell receptor beta chains from one sample, sequenced in a study of cytomegalovirus exposure and HLA in healthy donors. TCRdb's table, derived via immunoSEQ multiplex PCR, lists solely in-frame clones and lacks some. The top ten hold 2% to 2.5% of the sample, which has 110,000 to 150,000 clones, 80% to 90% seen once. Sequencing used PBMCs. These receptors originate from a boy under 10 years old in good health and CMV-seronegative. CDR3s include the opening cysteine and the closing phenylalanine or tryptophan. Fields, in order: D gene, J gene, V gene, clone size, CDR3 DNA, CDR3 protein. The D gene is left open where the match is weak. The size entry is marked missing in some rows and otherwise reads once, few, many or a size class.

d_gene: TRBD1
j_gene: TRBJ1-4
v_gene: TRBV18
abundance: few
CDR3nt: TGTGCCAGCTCACCAAACAGGGGTGAAAAACTGTTTTTT
CDR3aa: CASSPNRGEKLFF

d_gene: -
j_gene: TRBJ2-1
v_gene: TRBV6-5
abundance: -
CDR3nt: TGTGCCAGCAGTTACTCGCCAGGGGCACATGAGCAGTTCTTC
CDR3aa: CASSYSPGAHEQFF

d_gene: TRBD2
j_gene: TRBJ2-3
v_gene: TRBV28
abundance: -
CDR3nt: TGTGCCAGCAGTTCCGGTCGCGCGGGAGCTAGCACAGATACGCAGTACTTT
CDR3aa: CASSSGRAGASTDTQYF

d_gene: TRBD1
j_gene: TRBJ2-5
v_gene: TRBV11-3
abundance: -
CDR3nt: TGTGCCAGCAGCTTAGGACAGGGGGCCGTGTGGGAGACCCAGTACTTC
CDR3aa: CASSLGQGAVWETQYF

d_gene: TRBD1
j_gene: TRBJ1-1
v_gene: TRBV6-6
abundance: -
CDR3nt: TGTGCCAGCAGCAGACAGGGGGGAATGATGAACACTGAAGCTTTCTTT
CDR3aa: CASSRQGGMMNTEAFF

d_gene: TRBD1
j_gene: TRBJ2-2
v_gene: TRBV29-1
abundance: once
CDR3nt: TGCAGCGTTTTCCCGGGACAGGGCACCGGGGAGCTGTTTTTT
CDR3aa: CSVFPGQGTGELFF

d_gene: TRBD1
j_gene: TRBJ2-1
v_gene: TRBV5-6
abundance: -
CDR3nt: TGTGCCAGCAGCGGACAGGGGGCGCCCTACAATGAGCAGTTCTTC
CDR3aa: CASSGQGAPYNEQFF

d_gene: -
j_gene: TRBJ1-1
v_gene: TRBV15
abundance: once
CDR3nt: TGTGCCACCAGCAGCCGTGGGAGGCAACCGAACACTGAAGCTTTCTTT
CDR3aa: CATSSRGRQPNTEAFF

d_gene: -
j_gene: TRBJ1-1
v_gene: TRBV18
abundance: -
CDR3nt: TGTGCCAGCTCACCACCTTCAGGGGCAGATGAAGCTTTCTTT
CDR3aa: CASSPPSGADEAFF

d_gene: TRBD1
j_gene: TRBJ1-1
v_gene: TRBV5-1
abundance: few
CDR3nt: TGCGCCAGCAGCCGACAGGGATTGAACACTGAAGCTTTCTTT
CDR3aa: CASSRQGLNTEAFF

d_gene: -
j_gene: TRBJ2-2
v_gene: TRBV7-3
abundance: -
CDR3nt: TGTGCCAGCAGCACCAACTCCGGGGAGCTGTTTTTT
CDR3aa: CASSTNSGELFF

d_gene: -
j_gene: TRBJ1-3
v_gene: TRBV12-5
abundance: -
CDR3nt: TGTGCTAGTGGTAGTAATGGATACAGCCACTCTGGAAACACCATATATTTT
CDR3aa: CASGSNGYSHSGNTIYF

d_gene: -
j_gene: TRBJ2-2
v_gene: TRBV7-7
abundance: -
CDR3nt: TGTGCCAGCACCGCTTACGGGACCGGGGAGCTGTTTTTT
CDR3aa: CASTAYGTGELFF

d_gene: -
j_gene: TRBJ1-1
v_gene: TRBV6-5
abundance: -
CDR3nt: TGTGCCAGCAGGGACAGATACATGAACACTGAAGCTTTCTTT
CDR3aa: CASRDRYMNTEAFF

d_gene: -
j_gene: TRBJ1-1
v_gene: TRBV6-5
abundance: -
CDR3nt: TGTGCCAGCAGTTATGGGGGGGCGTTCTCTGAAGCTTTCTTT
CDR3aa: CASSYGGAFSEAFF

d_gene: -
j_gene: TRBJ1-1
v_gene: TRBV27
abundance: few
CDR3nt: TGTGCCAGCAGCCAATCGGGTTGGTTGAACACTGAAGCTTTCTTT
CDR3aa: CASSQSGWLNTEAFF

d_gene: TRBD1
j_gene: TRBJ2-7
v_gene: TRBV5-6
abundance: -
CDR3nt: TGTGCCAGCAGCGGGATACGACAGGGTCGGCAGTACTTC
CDR3aa: CASSGIRQGRQYF

d_gene: TRBD1
j_gene: TRBJ1-2
v_gene: TRBV4-3
abundance: -
CDR3nt: TGCGCCAGCAGCCAAGAGCAGGGGGCCTTCAGTCTGGACTATGGCTACACCTTC
CDR3aa: CASSQEQGAFSLDYGYTF

d_gene: -
j_gene: TRBJ1-1
v_gene: TRBV30
abundance: -
CDR3nt: TGTGCCTGGACGAAACAGGAATACACTGAAGCTTTCTTT
CDR3aa: CAWTKQEYTEAFF

d_gene: -
j_gene: TRBJ2-7
v_gene: TRBV7-8
abundance: -
CDR3nt: TGTGCCAGCAGCTTAGCGCTTGGGGGGGGGCTCACCTCCGCCGAGCAGTACTTC
CDR3aa: CASSLALGGGLTSAEQYF

d_gene: -
j_gene: TRBJ2-7
v_gene: TRBV28
abundance: -
CDR3nt: TGTGCCAGCAGTTTGCAGTACCCCTACGAGCAGTACTTC
CDR3aa: CASSLQYPYEQYF

d_gene: TRBD1
j_gene: TRBJ1-2
v_gene: TRBV13
abundance: -
CDR3nt: TGTGCCAGCAGCTCCGGACAGGGCATGGGTGGCTACACCTTC
CDR3aa: CASSSGQGMGGYTF

d_gene: -
j_gene: TRBJ2-5
v_gene: TRBV7-2
abundance: -
CDR3nt: TGTGCCAGCAGCTTAGGAGGGTTTGGGGAGACCCAGTACTTC
CDR3aa: CASSLGGFGETQYF

d_gene: TRBD1
j_gene: TRBJ2-5
v_gene: TRBV10-3
abundance: few
CDR3nt: TGTGCCATCAGTGATGGGACAGGGGGCGCGTCTATAGAGACCCAGTACTTC
CDR3aa: CAISDGTGGASIETQYF

d_gene: TRBD2
j_gene: TRBJ2-1
v_gene: TRBV7-9
abundance: once
CDR3nt: TGTGCCAGCAGCCCCCTAGCGGGAGTTTCTGAGCAGTTCTTC
CDR3aa: CASSPLAGVSEQFF

d_gene: -
j_gene: TRBJ2-7
v_gene: TRBV28
abundance: -
CDR3nt: TGTGCCATCGGGGGGCAGGGCCCCTACGAGCAGTACTTC
CDR3aa: CAIGGQGPYEQYF

d_gene: TRBD1
j_gene: TRBJ2-1
v_gene: TRBV4-1
abundance: -
CDR3nt: TGCGCCAGCAGCCCCCGTCCCTGGGGACAGTCCTACAATGAGCAGTTCTTC
CDR3aa: CASSPRPWGQSYNEQFF

d_gene: -
j_gene: TRBJ1-4
v_gene: TRBV11-3
abundance: -
CDR3nt: TGTGCCAGCAGCTTTGGTGACGTTACAGGGCTGAAAAACTTGTTTTTT
CDR3aa: CASSFGDVTGLKNLFF

d_gene: TRBD1
j_gene: TRBJ1-5
v_gene: TRBV12-5
abundance: -
CDR3nt: TGTGCTAGTGGTTTGGTAGCGTTCCGGGACAGAACTCATCAGCCCCAGCATTTT
CDR3aa: CASGLVAFRDRTHQPQHF

d_gene: -
j_gene: TRBJ1-2
v_gene: TRBV2
abundance: once
CDR3nt: TGTGCCAGCAGTGTGTCCCGTACCTGGGCAATTAACTATGGCTACACCTTC
CDR3aa: CASSVSRTWAINYGYTF

d_gene: -
j_gene: TRBJ2-4
v_gene: TRBV27
abundance: -
CDR3nt: TGTGCCAGCACCCGTCGTATGATAGGGGCAGAAGACATTCAGTACTTC
CDR3aa: CASTRRMIGAEDIQYF

d_gene: TRBD1
j_gene: TRBJ1-1
v_gene: TRBV5-1
abundance: -
CDR3nt: TGCGCCAGCAGACGCGATGCAGGGGGCGCCGGGGTCACTGAAGCTTTCTTT
CDR3aa: CASRRDAGGAGVTEAFF

d_gene: TRBD1
j_gene: TRBJ1-2
v_gene: TRBV30
abundance: -
CDR3nt: TGTGCCTGGACGAGGACAGGGGAACGCTATGGCTACACCTTC
CDR3aa: CAWTRTGERYGYTF

d_gene: TRBD1
j_gene: TRBJ1-1
v_gene: TRBV9
abundance: -
CDR3nt: TGTGCCAGCAGCGTCGGACAGGACCAAGCTTTCTTT
CDR3aa: CASSVGQDQAFF

d_gene: TRBD1
j_gene: TRBJ2-3
v_gene: TRBV29-1
abundance: -
CDR3nt: TGCAGCGTTGACTTGACAGGGGCAGATACGCAGTATTTT
CDR3aa: CSVDLTGADTQYF

d_gene: TRBD1
j_gene: TRBJ2-7
v_gene: TRBV18
abundance: -
CDR3nt: TGTGCCAGCTCACCTTTGGGACAGGGCGACGAGCAGTACTTC
CDR3aa: CASSPLGQGDEQYF

d_gene: -
j_gene: TRBJ2-2
v_gene: TRBV7-9
abundance: -
CDR3nt: TGTGCCAGCAGCTTTGGGTTAACGGGCACCGGGGAGCTGTTTTTT
CDR3aa: CASSFGLTGTGELFF

d_gene: -
j_gene: TRBJ2-5
v_gene: TRBV19
abundance: -
CDR3nt: TGTGCCAGTAGACAAAGGAGGGCGCCGCAAGAGACCCAGTACTTC
CDR3aa: CASRQRRAPQETQYF

d_gene: TRBD1
j_gene: TRBJ2-7
v_gene: TRBV7-2
abundance: -
CDR3nt: TGTGCCAGCAGCGCCGCCGGGACAGACACCTACGAGCAGTACTTC
CDR3aa: CASSAAGTDTYEQYF

d_gene: -
j_gene: TRBJ2-5
v_gene: TRBV23-1
abundance: few
CDR3nt: TGCGCCAGCAGACGACAGAAAGAGACCCAGTACTTC
CDR3aa: CASRRQKETQYF

d_gene: -
j_gene: TRBJ1-3
v_gene: TRBV7-3
abundance: -
CDR3nt: TGTGCCAGCAGCTTAGAGCGGGGAAACACCATATATTTT
CDR3aa: CASSLERGNTIYF

d_gene: TRBD1
j_gene: TRBJ2-1
v_gene: TRBV7-9
abundance: -
CDR3nt: TGTGCCAGCAGCCCAGGGGGTCGGAGCTCCTACAATGAGCAGTTCTTC
CDR3aa: CASSPGGRSSYNEQFF

d_gene: -
j_gene: TRBJ2-5
v_gene: TRBV6-1
abundance: -
CDR3nt: TGTGCCAGCAGTGAAATACCGGGCCAAGAGACCCAGTACTTC
CDR3aa: CASSEIPGQETQYF

d_gene: -
j_gene: TRBJ2-7
v_gene: TRBV2
abundance: -
CDR3nt: TGTGCCAGCAGAAATTACAGGTCCCAGAACTACTTC
CDR3aa: CASRNYRSQNYF

d_gene: -
j_gene: TRBJ1-1
v_gene: TRBV4-2
abundance: -
CDR3nt: TGTGCCAGCCGACCGATGGGCCGGCAAGACACTGAAGCTTTCTTT
CDR3aa: CASRPMGRQDTEAFF

d_gene: -
j_gene: TRBJ2-6
v_gene: TRBV5-1
abundance: -
CDR3nt: TGCGCCAGCAGCTGGTCCCGGACAGCTGGGGCCAACGTCCTGACTTTC
CDR3aa: CASSWSRTAGANVLTF

d_gene: -
j_gene: TRBJ2-7
v_gene: TRBV7-8
abundance: -
CDR3nt: TGTGCCAGCAGCTTAGCTGTAGGGGGTTACTACGAGCAGTACTTC
CDR3aa: CASSLAVGGYYEQYF

d_gene: -
j_gene: TRBJ2-1
v_gene: TRBV28
abundance: -
CDR3nt: TGTGCCAGCAGCCGCGCCCTAGAAGTACCCGAGCAGTTCTTC
CDR3aa: CASSRALEVPEQFF

d_gene: -
j_gene: TRBJ2-2
v_gene: TRBV11-2
abundance: -
CDR3nt: TGTGCCAGCAGCTCGATACAGGGAAGGGTCGGGGAGCTGTTTTTT
CDR3aa: CASSSIQGRVGELFF

d_gene: -
j_gene: TRBJ1-4
v_gene: TRBV6-5
abundance: -
CDR3nt: TGTGCCAGCAGTTACCTTCGATTGCAGTATAATGAAAAACTGTTTTTT
CDR3aa: CASSYLRLQYNEKLFF

d_gene: -
j_gene: TRBJ2-1
v_gene: TRBV9
abundance: -
CDR3nt: TGTGCCAGCAGCGTAAGCCTAGAGAATGAGCAGTTCTTC
CDR3aa: CASSVSLENEQFF

d_gene: TRBD1
j_gene: TRBJ1-1
v_gene: TRBV5-1
abundance: -
CDR3nt: TGCGCCAGCAGAAGGACAGGCGTGAACACTGAAGCTTTCTTT
CDR3aa: CASRRTGVNTEAFF

d_gene: TRBD1
j_gene: TRBJ1-2
v_gene: TRBV7-3
abundance: -
CDR3nt: TGTGCCAGCAGCCCACAGGGGACCTCTAACTATGGCTACACCTTC
CDR3aa: CASSPQGTSNYGYTF

d_gene: -
j_gene: TRBJ2-3
v_gene: TRBV6-1
abundance: few
CDR3nt: TGTGCCAGCAGTGTTTACATCACAGATACGCAGTATTTT
CDR3aa: CASSVYITDTQYF

d_gene: TRBD2
j_gene: TRBJ2-1
v_gene: TRBV5-1
abundance: -
CDR3nt: TGCGCCAGCAGCTTGGGGGGCGGGGGGGACAATGAGCAGTTCTTC
CDR3aa: CASSLGGGGDNEQFF